This T cell receptor (beta chain) was recorded in a study of T cell repertoires in cytomegalovirus infection. Study background: Matching HLA type and CMV infection were both indicated by public TCR beta signatures. Study-wide results and caveats: Dominating the ex vivo response were TCR beta clonotypes that were CMV-specific and HLA-C-restricted.

This clonotype was detected only a few times. The antigen is not known. TCRdb processed the reads anew with MiXCR; each CDR3 protein has one entry. The repertoire holds tens of thousands of distinct CDR3 sequences, with approximately 24% as singletons. This CDR3 has 15 residues. Deletions cut 1 base from V and 0 bases from J, with 11 bases between. In germline, CDR1 is SGHRS, CDR2 YFSETQ. The starting material was CD8+ T cells from cultured PBMCs, obtained from culture after CMV antigen stimulation. The chain links TRBV5-1 to TRBJ2-7, with D possibly being TRBD1 (5 bases). The sequence derives from a human donor in good health (CMV status not recorded). Some clones in this sample may be carry-over from other donors' samples. The CDR3 loop is CASSLRQGSSYEQYF. In DNA form, the CDR3 reads TGCGCCAGCAGCTTGAGGCAGGGAAGCTCCTACGAGCAGTACTTC.